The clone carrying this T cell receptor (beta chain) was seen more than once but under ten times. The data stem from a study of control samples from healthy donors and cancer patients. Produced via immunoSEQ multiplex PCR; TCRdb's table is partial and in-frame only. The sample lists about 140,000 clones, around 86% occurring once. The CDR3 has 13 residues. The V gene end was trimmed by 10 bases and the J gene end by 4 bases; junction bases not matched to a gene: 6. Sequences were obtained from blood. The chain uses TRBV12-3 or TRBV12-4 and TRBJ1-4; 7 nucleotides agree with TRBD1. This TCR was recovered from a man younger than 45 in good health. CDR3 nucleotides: TGTGCCACCAGGGGGGGGGTTAATGAAAAACTGTTTTTT. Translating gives CATRGGVNEKLFF.